This T cell receptor beta chain came from a study of PD-1 blockade in mismatch repair-deficient tumors. Study summary: Enrolled about 2013-2017, patients had progressing, pretreated mismatch repair-deficient cancers of 12 to 13 types. Study-wide findings and caveats: Tumor-resident clones, often absent from pretreatment blood, expanded after pembrolizumab and then contracted.

The repertoire was sequenced with immunoSEQ multiplex PCR; TCRdb's copy has only in-frame clones and lacks some. Here the sample spans roughly 50,000 clones, more than 65% being singletons. PCR or immunohistochemistry showed mismatch repair deficiency in every enrolled patient. A few pembrolizumab responders had their TCRs sequenced. V was cut by 0 bases and J by 1 base, with 13 bases left in between. Germline V gives CDR1 LNHNV, CDR2 YYDKDF (reference sequence). CDR3 size: 16 residues. As regards this clone: The antigen is unknown.

The sequence derives from an adult with mismatch repair-deficient cancer. The chain recombines TRBV15 with TRBJ2-7; maybe TRBD1 (5 bases). Here the sequenced sample was peripheral blood, taken roughly 21 weeks after starting pembrolizumab. In nucleotides, the CDR3 is TGTGCCACCAGCAGAGATGGGCAGGGTAGATCCTACGAGCAGTACTTC. This sequence encodes CATSRDGQGRSYEQYF.